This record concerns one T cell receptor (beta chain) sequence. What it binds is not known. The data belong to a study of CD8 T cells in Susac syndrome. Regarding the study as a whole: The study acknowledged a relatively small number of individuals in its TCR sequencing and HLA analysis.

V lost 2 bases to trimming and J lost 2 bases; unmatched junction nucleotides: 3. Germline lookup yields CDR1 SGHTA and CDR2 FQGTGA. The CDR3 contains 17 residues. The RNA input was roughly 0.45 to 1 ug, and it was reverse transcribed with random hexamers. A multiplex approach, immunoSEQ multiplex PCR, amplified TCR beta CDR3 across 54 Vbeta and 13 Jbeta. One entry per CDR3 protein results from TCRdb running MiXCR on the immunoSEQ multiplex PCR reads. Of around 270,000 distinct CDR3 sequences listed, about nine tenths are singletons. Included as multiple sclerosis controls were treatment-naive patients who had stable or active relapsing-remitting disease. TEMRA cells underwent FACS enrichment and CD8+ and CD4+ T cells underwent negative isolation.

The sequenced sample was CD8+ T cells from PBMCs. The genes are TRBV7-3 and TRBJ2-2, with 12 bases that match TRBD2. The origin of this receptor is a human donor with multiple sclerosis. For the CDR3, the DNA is TGTGCCAGCAGCTTAGGACTAGCGGGGCCAAACACCGGGGAGCTGTTTTTT. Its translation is CASSLGLAGPNTGELFF.